This T cell receptor (beta chain) was profiled in a study of T cell responses to AZD1222 COVID-19 vaccine. TCRdb keeps only in-frame clones here, not all; method: immunoSEQ multiplex PCR. The sample holds 90,000 to 150,000 clones, more than 85% seen once. This CDR3 is 15 amino acids long. CDR1 and CDR2 (germline): LGHNA, YNFKEQ. V was trimmed by 3 bases and J by 7 bases, leaving 13 bases between them. The sequencing used peripheral blood, collected on day 0 of AZD1222 vaccination. This clonotype was obtained from an adult in good health. The chain joins TRBV4-2 to TRBJ1-6, with D perhaps matching TRBD1 (5 bases). CDR3 loop: CASSQDGGGNSPLHF. The CDR3 DNA reads as TGTGCCAGCAGCCAGGACGGGGGAGGGAATTCACCCCTCCACTTT.